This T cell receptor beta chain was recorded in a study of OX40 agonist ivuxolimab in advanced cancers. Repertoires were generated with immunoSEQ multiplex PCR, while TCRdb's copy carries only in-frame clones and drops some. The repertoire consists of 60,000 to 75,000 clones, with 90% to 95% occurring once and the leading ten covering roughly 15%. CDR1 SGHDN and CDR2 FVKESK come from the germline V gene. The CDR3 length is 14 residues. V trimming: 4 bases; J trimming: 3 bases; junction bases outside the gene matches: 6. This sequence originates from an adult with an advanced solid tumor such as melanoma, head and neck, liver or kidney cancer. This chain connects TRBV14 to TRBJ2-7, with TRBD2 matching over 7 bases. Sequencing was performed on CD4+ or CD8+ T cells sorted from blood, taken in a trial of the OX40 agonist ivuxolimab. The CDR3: CASSPAGDGYEQYF. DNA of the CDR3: TGTGCCAGCAGCCCTGCGGGAGATGGCTACGAGCAGTACTTC.